This record looks at one T cell receptor (beta chain) sequence and its context. Its antigen is still unknown. This sample is drawn from a study of human T cells and chemical hapten exposure. Study summary: Mainly, slight library volume differences in the pool made TCR yields vary. Findings of the study overall: Donors' alopecia may make their immune response differ from healthy people's.

TCRdb processed the RACE reads anew with MiXCR; each CDR3 protein has one entry. The table lists 180,000 or so distinct CDR3 sequences, about 14% of them singletons. Time point here: patch test 1, 2 weeks after DPC sensitization. Described treatment: therapeutic diphenylcyclopropenone sensitization with weekly scalp DPC. Sequences were derived from whole blood, sampled in connection with sensitization to the hapten diphenylcyclopropenone (DPC). The sequence was obtained from a woman in her 30s with alopecia areata. Some clones in this sample may be carry-over from other donors' samples.

In nucleotides, the CDR3 is TGTGCCAGCACTGAGGGACAATCAGATACGCAGTATTTT. Its translation is CASTEGQSDTQYF. This rearrangement joins TRBV28 to TRBJ2-3; a weak D match, TRBD1 (6 bases). Germline V lookup: CDR1 MDHEN, CDR2 SYDVKM. CDR3 length: 13 amino acids. V was trimmed by 7 bases and J by 4 bases, leaving 12 bases between them.